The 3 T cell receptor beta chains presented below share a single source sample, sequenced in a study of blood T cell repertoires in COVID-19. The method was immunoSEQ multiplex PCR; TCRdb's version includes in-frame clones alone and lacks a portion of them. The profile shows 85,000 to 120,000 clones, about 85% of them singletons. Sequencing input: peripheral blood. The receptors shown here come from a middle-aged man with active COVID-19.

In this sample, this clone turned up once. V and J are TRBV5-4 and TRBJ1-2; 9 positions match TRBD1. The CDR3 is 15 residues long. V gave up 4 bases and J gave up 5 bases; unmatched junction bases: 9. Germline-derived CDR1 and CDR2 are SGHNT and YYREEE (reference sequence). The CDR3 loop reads CASSPGGDRGYGYTF. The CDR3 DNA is TGTGCCAGCAGCCCGGGGGGTGACAGGGGGTATGGCTACACCTTC.

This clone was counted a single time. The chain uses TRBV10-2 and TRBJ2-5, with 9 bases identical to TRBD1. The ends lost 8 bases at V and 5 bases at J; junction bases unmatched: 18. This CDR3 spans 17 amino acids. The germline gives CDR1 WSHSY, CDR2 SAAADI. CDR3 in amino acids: CASSFSAGQGLTETQYF. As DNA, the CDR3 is TGCGCCAGCTCCTTTTCTGCGGGACAGGGATTAACGGAGACCCAGTACTTC.

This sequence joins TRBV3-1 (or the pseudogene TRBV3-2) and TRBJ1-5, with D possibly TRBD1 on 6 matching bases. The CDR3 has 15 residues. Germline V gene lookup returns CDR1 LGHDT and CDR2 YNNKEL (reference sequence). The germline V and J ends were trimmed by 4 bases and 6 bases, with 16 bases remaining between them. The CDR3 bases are TGTGCCAGCAGCCGGACGAATTCACAGGGTCAGCCCCAGCATTTT. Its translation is CASSRTNSQGQPQHF.